This record looks at one TCR beta chain sequence and its context. The antigen remains undetermined. This entry comes from a study of STAT5B mutations in CD4+ large granular lymphocyte leukemia. Study observations and caveats: 8/27 top patient clones versus 2/35 control clones were TRBV06-family.

Per the germline V gene, CDR1 is GTSNPN and CDR2 is SVGIG (reference sequence). The CDR3 totals 14 residues. V shed 4 bases and J 5 bases; nucleotides not matched to a gene: 10. Sequencing was at survey level. In the source study's methods: A productive frequency of 2.59 x 10-5 was the lowest detectable. TCRdb's copy holds only in-frame clones and misses some; the assay was immunoSEQ multiplex PCR. V and J calls and clone size follow that table, whereas D and trimming were derived from the DNA. The sample lists approximately 20,000 clones; roughly 84% were seen once. This chain uses TRBV30 with TRBJ2-7; TRBD2 matches 8 bases. This TCR derives from a human donor in good health. The sequenced sample consisted of CD4+ T cells from blood buffy coats. The CDR3 region is CAWTLPSGRNEQYF. The DNA for the CDR3 is TGTGCCTGGACCTTACCCAGCGGGAGAAACGAGCAGTACTTC.